The sequence of this T cell receptor (beta chain) was determined in a study of glioma-infiltrating T cells after dendritic cell vaccination. PBMC sampling occurred before vaccination, two weeks after the third dose, and at progression. For this clone: Other DNA sequences in the same sample also yield this CDR3.

Assay used: immunoSEQ multiplex PCR; TCRdb lists only in-frame clones, some missing. In the table there are about 38,000 clones, approximately 80% of which are singletons. Trimming took off 2 bases at V and 6 bases at J, with 7 bases between the two ends. Germline V gene data show CDR1 as LGHNA and CDR2 as YNFKEQ. This CDR3 is 12 amino acids long. This TCR was recovered from a human donor with glioblastoma. The chain couples TRBV4-2 to TRBJ1-2; D is unresolved. The input for sequencing was blood, taken before dendritic cell vaccination. CDR3 residues: CASSQNRNGYTF. CDR3 bases: TGTGCCAGCAGCCAAAACAGAAATGGCTACACCTTC.